This is a list of T cell receptor beta chains from one sample in a study of blood T cell repertoires in COVID-19. Data came from immunoSEQ multiplex PCR; TCRdb stores just in-frame clones and leaves some out. The data contain roughly 250,000 clones, 70% to 90% of them seen just once; the ten biggest clones take up 2% to 2.5%. Sequenced: peripheral blood. Receptor source: a middle-aged woman who had recovered from COVID-19. Both conserved end residues are part of each CDR3.

J gene	V gene	CDR3 protein
TRBJ2-3	TRBV5-3	CARSLTSGSTDTQYF
TRBJ2-7	TRBV28	CASSLAGGRYEQYF
TRBJ1-4	TRBV5-4	CASSQQGRTNEKLFF
TRBJ1-2	TRBV12-5	CASGLVRGYPTANYGYTF
TRBJ2-7	TRBV13	CASSLRANVPGQGLYEQYF
TRBJ2-5	TRBV19	CASSIGPAGIQETQYF
TRBJ2-5	TRBV3-1/TRBV3-2	CASSQGPSGAFQETQYF
TRBJ2-2	TRBV11-2	CASSLVQIHGELFF
TRBJ1-3	TRBV4-1	CASSQVQGLGGNTIYF
TRBJ2-3	TRBV5-5	CASSPGQISTDTQYF
TRBJ2-1	TRBV4-2	CASSQVVAGVSYNEQFF
TRBJ1-2	TRBV19	CASSFSDRPNYGYTF
TRBJ2-3	TRBV18	CASSPRAGLSDTQYF
TRBJ2-7	TRBV3-1/TRBV3-2	CASRKVGTDPSYEQYF
TRBJ2-1	TRBV10-3	CAISESPSGRRDEQFF
TRBJ2-7	TRBV2	CASSQLAGGYEQYF
TRBJ2-1	TRBV18	CASSPSLAGEQFF
TRBJ2-3	TRBV30	CAWSPLAGNTQYF
TRBJ2-1	TRBV7-8	CASSPTPGTGYNEQFF
TRBJ2-1	TRBV7-2	CASSSSTGYSYNEQFF
TRBJ1-2	TRBV5-6	CASSLTRDRVPLEYGYTF
TRBJ2-1	TRBV24-1	CATSDPRASGGGQFF